A selection of T cell receptor beta chains follows, all from one sample in a study of beta chain features in type 1 diabetes. The method was immunoSEQ multiplex PCR; TCRdb's version includes in-frame clones alone and lacks a portion of them. The sample holds about 270,000 clones, over 12% seen once. Sequencing was performed on naive CD4+ T cells from blood. The receptor source for this set is a middle-aged woman in good health. Each CDR3 is given with its conserved first and last residue. The order of the fields is J gene, V gene, D gene, CDR3 length, clone size, CDR3 protein, CDR3 DNA. The D gene is left open where the match is weak. Some rows mark clone size as missing; the rest say once, few, many or name a class of expanded clone.

TRBJ2-6 | TRBV6-5 | TRBD1 | 15 | few | CASRHDRAGANVLTF | TGTGCCAGCAGGCATGACAGGGCTGGGGCCAACGTCCTGACTTTC
TRBJ2-1 | TRBV2 | NA | 15 | few | CASPDRQYAGDEQFF | TGTGCCAGCCCAGACAGGCAATACGCCGGAGATGAGCAGTTCTTC
TRBJ1-3 | TRBV18 | TRBD1 | 16 | few | CASSPRTGETGNTIYF | TGTGCCAGCTCACCCCGGACAGGGGAGACTGGAAACACCATATATTTT
TRBJ1-2 | TRBV6-4 | TRBD1 | 13 | NA | CASRGQGDYGYTF | TGTGCCAGCAGAGGACAGGGGGACTATGGCTACACCTTC
TRBJ2-5 | TRBV18 | NA | 12 | NA | CASSPREETQYF | TGTGCCAGCTCACCACGAGAAGAGACCCAGTACTTC
TRBJ2-5 | TRBV4-2 | NA | 13 | few | CASSQDRDETQYF | TGTGCCAGCAGCCAAGATCGAGATGAGACCCAGTACTTC
TRBJ2-3 | TRBV15 | NA | 16 | few | CATSARWLLNTDTQYF | TGTGCCACCAGCGCCCGCTGGCTGTTGAATACAGATACGCAGTATTTT
TRBJ1-1 | TRBV7-9 | NA | 18 | few | CASSLRSERRVAGTEAFF | TGTGCCAGCAGCTTGCGCTCCGAGAGGAGGGTCGCCGGCACTGAAGCTTTCTTT
TRBJ1-1 | TRBV7-6 | NA | 15 | NA | CASSLDGSGGTEAFF | TGTGCCAGCAGCTTAGATGGATCCGGGGGAACTGAAGCTTTCTTT
TRBJ2-7 | TRBV11-2 | TRBD2 | 14 | NA | CASSLATSGSEQYF | TGTGCCAGCAGCTTAGCCACTAGCGGTAGCGAGCAGTACTTC
TRBJ2-1 | TRBV2 | TRBD2 | 18 | NA | CASQSSGGGPLGDNEQFF | TGTGCCAGTCAGTCTAGCGGGGGGGGGCCCTTGGGAGACAATGAGCAGTTCTTC
TRBJ1-1 | TRBV18 | NA | 14 | few | CASSQGQMNTEAFF | TGTGCCAGCTCACAAGGACAGATGAACACTGAAGCTTTCTTT
TRBJ1-1 | TRBV7-9 | NA | 13 | few | CASSLVRQFQAFF | TGTGCCAGCAGCTTAGTCAGGCAGTTCCAAGCTTTCTTT
TRBJ2-3 | TRBV18 | NA | 18 | few | CASSPPGPGHAGADTQYF | TGTGCCAGCTCACCACCCGGGCCCGGCCACGCGGGCGCAGATACGCAGTATTTT
TRBJ2-5 | TRBV2 | NA | 11 | few | CASRLQETQYF | TGTGCCAGCAGGCTACAGGAGACCCAGTACTTC
TRBJ2-2 | TRBV6-1 | NA | 13 | few | CASSSSGPRELFF | TGTGCCAGCAGTTCTTCAGGGCCACGGGAGCTGTTTTTT
TRBJ2-3 | TRBV27 | TRBD1 | 16 | NA | CASSLYRGPPADTQYF | TGTGCCAGCAGTTTGTACAGGGGCCCTCCCGCAGATACGCAGTATTTT
TRBJ1-5 | TRBV4-1 | NA | 15 | NA | CASSQGVISNQPQHF | TGCGCCAGCAGCCAAGGAGTAATTAGCAATCAGCCCCAGCATTTT
TRBJ1-2 | TRBV5-1 | NA | 15 | few | CASSLAGSLNYGYTF | TGCGCCAGCAGCTTGGCCGGGAGCCTAAACTATGGCTACACCTTC
TRBJ1-5 | TRBV10-3 | TRBD1 | 14 | few | CAIRGQGSNQPQHF | TGTGCCATCAGGGGACAGGGGAGCAATCAGCCCCAGCATTTT